The subject of this entry is one T cell receptor beta chain. Antigen specificity is unknown. This sample is drawn from a study of blood T cells in healthy people across ages. Primers used in a second PCR of roughly 6 to 11 cycles were a sample-barcoded 5' primer and a J-beta primer mix. A tag from a template-switch adaptor with 12 random nucleotides marked each cDNA molecule. TCRdb reprocessed the 5' RACE reads via MiXCR and lists one record per CDR3 protein. The sample contains more than 1.4 million distinct CDR3 sequences, roughly 40% of which appear only once. This CDR3 has 15 residues. V lost 3 bases to trimming and J lost 2 bases; unmatched junction nucleotides: 3. Germline V gene sequence: CDR1 SGHTA, CDR2 FQGNSA. Individuals who donated were healthy Caucasians from Russia aged roughly 6 to 90. Findings and limits, study-wide: The recorded TCR beta diversity per million T cells decreased in a roughly linear manner with age. Researchers deemed the diversity estimates from one million T cells underestimates.

The chain has TRBV7-2 and TRBJ2-7, with TRBD2 matching 11 bases. This clonotype was obtained from a woman under 30 in good health. The sequenced sample consisted of blood. The CDR3: CASSFSTSGTYEQYF. In DNA, the CDR3 is TGTGCCAGCAGCTTTTCGACTAGCGGGACCTACGAGCAGTACTTC.